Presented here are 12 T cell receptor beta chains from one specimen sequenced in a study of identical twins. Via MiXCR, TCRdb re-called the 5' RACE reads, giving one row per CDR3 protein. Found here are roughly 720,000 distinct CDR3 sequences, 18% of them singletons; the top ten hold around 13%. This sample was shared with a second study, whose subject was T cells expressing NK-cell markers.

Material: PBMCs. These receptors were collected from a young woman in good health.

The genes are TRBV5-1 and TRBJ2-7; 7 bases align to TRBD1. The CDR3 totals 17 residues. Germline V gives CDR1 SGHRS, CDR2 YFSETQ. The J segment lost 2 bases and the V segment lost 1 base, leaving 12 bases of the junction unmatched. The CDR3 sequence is CASSLSSDRRGTYEQYF. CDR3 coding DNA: TGCGCCAGCAGCTTGTCCTCGGACAGGCGAGGGACCTACGAGCAGTACTTC.

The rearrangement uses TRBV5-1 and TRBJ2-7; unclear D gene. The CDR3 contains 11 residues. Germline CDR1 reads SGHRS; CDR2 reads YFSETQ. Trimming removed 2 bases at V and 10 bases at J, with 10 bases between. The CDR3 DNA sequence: TGCGCCAGCAGCTTTGAAGGGCCCCAGTACTTC. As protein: CASSFEGPQYF.

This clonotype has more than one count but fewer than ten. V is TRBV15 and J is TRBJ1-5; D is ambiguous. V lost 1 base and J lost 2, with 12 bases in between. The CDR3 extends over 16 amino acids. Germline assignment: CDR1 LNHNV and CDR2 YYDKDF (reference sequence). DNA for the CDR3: TGTGCCACCAGCAGAGCCCCCGTGGGAGGCAATCAGCCCCAGCATTTT. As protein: CATSRAPVGGNQPQHF.

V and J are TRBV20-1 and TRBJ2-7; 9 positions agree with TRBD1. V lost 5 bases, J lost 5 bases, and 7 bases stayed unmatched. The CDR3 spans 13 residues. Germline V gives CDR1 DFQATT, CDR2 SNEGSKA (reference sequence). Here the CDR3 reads CSALRDRADEQYF. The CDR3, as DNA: TGCAGTGCTCTCCGGGACAGGGCAGACGAGCAGTACTTC.

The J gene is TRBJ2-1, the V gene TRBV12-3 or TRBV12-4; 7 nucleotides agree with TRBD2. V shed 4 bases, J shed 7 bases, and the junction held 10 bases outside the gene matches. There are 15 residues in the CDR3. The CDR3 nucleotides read TGTGCCAGCAGTTGGGGGACTACCCCTAATAATGAGCAGTTCTTC. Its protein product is CASSWGTTPNNEQFF.

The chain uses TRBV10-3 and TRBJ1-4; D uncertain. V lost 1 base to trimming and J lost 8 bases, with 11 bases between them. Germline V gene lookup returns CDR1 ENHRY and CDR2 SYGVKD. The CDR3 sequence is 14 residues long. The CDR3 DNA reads TGTGCCATCAGTGAGTATGGCAGGCAGGAAAAACTGTTTTTT. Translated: CAISEYGRQEKLFF.

In DNA, the CDR3 is TGTGCCAGCAGTTCAGTCGAGGGGGCCTACACCTTC. Translating gives CASSSVEGAYTF. The chain employs TRBV7-8 and TRBJ1-2; 7 bases match TRBD1. V lost 6 bases to trimming and J lost 10 bases; unmatched junction nucleotides: 8. The germline V gene has CDR1 SGHVS and CDR2 FQNEAQ. This CDR3 contains 12 residues.

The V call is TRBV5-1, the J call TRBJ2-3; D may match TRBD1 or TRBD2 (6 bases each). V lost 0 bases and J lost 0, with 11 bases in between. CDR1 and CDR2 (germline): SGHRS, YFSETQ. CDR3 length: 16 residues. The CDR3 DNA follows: TGCGCCAGCAGCTTGGGCCAAGGGGGGAGCACAGATACGCAGTATTTT. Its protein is CASSLGQGGSTDTQYF.

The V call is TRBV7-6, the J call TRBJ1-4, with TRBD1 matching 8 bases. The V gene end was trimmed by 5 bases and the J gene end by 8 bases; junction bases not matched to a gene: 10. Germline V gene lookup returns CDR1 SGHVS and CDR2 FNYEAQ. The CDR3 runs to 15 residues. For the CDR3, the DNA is TGTGCCAGCAGCGCGTCGACAGGGGTGCGAGAAAAACTGTTTTTT. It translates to CASSASTGVREKLFF.

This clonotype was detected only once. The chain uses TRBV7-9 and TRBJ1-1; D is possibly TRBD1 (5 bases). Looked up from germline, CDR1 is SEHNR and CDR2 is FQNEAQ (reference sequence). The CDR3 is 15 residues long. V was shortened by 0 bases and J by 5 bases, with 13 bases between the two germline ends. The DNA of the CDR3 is TGTGCCAGCAGCTTAGCTGCTAACAGGAGAACTGAAGCTTTCTTT. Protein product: CASSLAANRRTEAFF.

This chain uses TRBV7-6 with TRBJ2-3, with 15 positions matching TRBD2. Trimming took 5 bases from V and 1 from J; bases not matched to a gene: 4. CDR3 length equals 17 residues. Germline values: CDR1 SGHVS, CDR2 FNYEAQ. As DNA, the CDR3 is TGTGCCAGCAGCGGACTAGCGGGGGGGCAGGGCACAGATACGCAGTATTTT. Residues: CASSGLAGGQGTDTQYF.

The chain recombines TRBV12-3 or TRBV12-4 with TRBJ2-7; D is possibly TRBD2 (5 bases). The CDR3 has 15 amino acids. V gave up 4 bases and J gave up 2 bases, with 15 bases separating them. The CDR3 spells CASSSTNAPTYEQYF. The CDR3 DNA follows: TGTGCCAGCAGTTCGACTAACGCCCCAACCTACGAGCAGTACTTC.